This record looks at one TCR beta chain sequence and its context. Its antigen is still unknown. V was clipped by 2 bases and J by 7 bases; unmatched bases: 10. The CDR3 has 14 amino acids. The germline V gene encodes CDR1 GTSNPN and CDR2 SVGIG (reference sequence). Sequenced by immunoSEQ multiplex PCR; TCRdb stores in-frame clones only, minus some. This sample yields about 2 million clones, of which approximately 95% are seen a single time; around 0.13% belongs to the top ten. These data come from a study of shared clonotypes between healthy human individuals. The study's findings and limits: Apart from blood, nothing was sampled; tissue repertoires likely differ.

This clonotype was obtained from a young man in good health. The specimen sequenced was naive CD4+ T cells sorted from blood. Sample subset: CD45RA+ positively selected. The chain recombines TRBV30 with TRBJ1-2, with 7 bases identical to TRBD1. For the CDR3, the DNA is TGTGCCTGGAGTTCAGGGGGACAAGGATCTGGCTACACCTTC. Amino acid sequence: CAWSSGGQGSGYTF.